These 6 T cell receptor beta chains were sequenced from one sample in a study of control samples from healthy donors and cancer patients. Profiled with immunoSEQ multiplex PCR; TCRdb holds only in-frame clones, not every one. The sample lists 90,000 to 150,000 clones, about 90% occurring once. Sequenced: blood. All receptors come from a man in his fifties or sixties in good health.

CDR3 in amino acids: CASSQAQGSGQPQHF. The CDR3 bases are TGTGCCAGCAGCCAAGCACAGGGAAGTGGTCAGCCCCAGCATTTT. The chain employs TRBV5-5 and TRBJ1-5; maybe TRBD1 (6 bases). V shed 4 bases and J shed 6 bases, with 17 bases lying between them. Germline CDR1 is SGHKS and CDR2 is YYEKEE (reference sequence). This CDR3 is built from 15 residues.

This clone was recorded once. V usage is TRBV12-5 and J usage is TRBJ1-3; no clear D. V lost 8 bases and J lost 3, with 14 bases in between. The germline V gene has CDR1 LGHNT and CDR2 FRNRAP. The CDR3 has 14 amino acids. The CDR3 nucleotides are TGTGCTAGTAATTTCGGGCCAGATGGAAACACCATATATTTT. Translated: CASNFGPDGNTIYF.

The rearrangement joins TRBV7-8 to TRBJ1-4, with TRBD1 matching over 7 bases. Losses at the gene ends were 5 bases for V and 3 bases for J; bases not matched to a gene: 9. The CDR3 totals 16 residues. Germline V CDR1 and CDR2: SGHVS, FQNEAQ. CDR3 in amino acids: CASSVGGGGSNEKLFF. The CDR3 nucleotides are TGTGCCAGCAGCGTGGGAGGGGGCGGATCTAATGAAAAACTGTTTTTT.

The rearrangement uses TRBV19 and TRBJ2-1; D tentatively fits TRBD1 or TRBD2 (5 bases each). Trimming removed 5 bases from V and 0 bases from J, with 14 bases in between. The CDR3 consists of 16 residues. Germline assignment: CDR1 LNHDA and CDR2 SQIVND (reference sequence). As DNA, the CDR3 is TGTGCCAGTAGTCGGGACCATAGGAGCTCCTACAATGAGCAGTTCTTC. As protein: CASSRDHRSSYNEQFF.

The sample holds one count of this clone. The CDR3 loop reads CASSQRTASTDTQYF. DNA for the CDR3: TGTGCCAGCAGCCAAAGGACAGCTAGCACAGATACGCAGTATTTT. The chain is built from TRBV5-5 and TRBJ2-3; weak D call: TRBD1 (6 bases). The CDR3 extends over 15 amino acids. Germline V gene lookup returns CDR1 SGHKS and CDR2 YYEKEE (reference sequence). V dropped 4 bases and J dropped 0 bases, with 12 bases sitting between them. The entire variable domain, with the rest obtained from reference TRBV5-5 and TRBJ2-3, is as follows: DAGVTQSPTHLIKTRGQQVTLRCSPISGHKSVSWYQQVLGQGPQFIFQYYEKEERGRGNFPDRFSARQFPNYSSELNVNALLLGDSALYLCASSQRTASTDTQYFGPGTRLTVL.

On this clone itself: The same CDR3 can be traced to other DNA sequences in this sample. The V gene is TRBV5-1, the J gene TRBJ1-3; TRBD1 matches at 8 bases. The CDR3 loop spans 16 amino acids. The V and J ends lost 4 bases and 1 base, in that order; junction bases with no gene match: 7. The germline CDR1 and CDR2 sequences are SGHRS and YFSETQ. CDR3 in DNA: TGCGCCAGCAGCCCTCGAACAGGGGGTTCTGGAAACACCATATATTTT. Amino acids: CASSPRTGGSGNTIYF. The variable domain in full, completed from reference TRBV5-1 and TRBJ1-3, reads KAGVTQTPRYLIKTRGQQVTLSCSPISGHRSVSWYQQTPGQGLQFLFEYFSETQRNKGNFPGRFSGRQFSNSRSEMNVSTLELGDSALYLCASSPRTGGSGNTIYFGEGSWLTVV.